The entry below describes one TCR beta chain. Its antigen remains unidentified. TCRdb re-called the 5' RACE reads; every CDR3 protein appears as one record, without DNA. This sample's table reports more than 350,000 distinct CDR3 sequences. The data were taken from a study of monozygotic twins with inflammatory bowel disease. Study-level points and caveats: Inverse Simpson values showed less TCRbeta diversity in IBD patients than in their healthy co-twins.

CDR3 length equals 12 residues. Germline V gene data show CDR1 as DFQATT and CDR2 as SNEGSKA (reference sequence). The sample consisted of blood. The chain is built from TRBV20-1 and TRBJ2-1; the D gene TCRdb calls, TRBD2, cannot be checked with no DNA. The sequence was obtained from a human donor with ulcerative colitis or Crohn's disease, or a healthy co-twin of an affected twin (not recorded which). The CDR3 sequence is CSASAGTDEQFF.